Sequencing of this T cell receptor (beta chain) was carried out in a study of T cell responses to AZD1222 COVID-19 vaccine. Findings and caveats of the study: Most donors were white British and more were female, and clonal diversity was possibly underestimated. Increases in Spike-specific TCR breadth and depth were seen after two AZD1222 doses.

Using immunoSEQ multiplex PCR, the repertoire was profiled, and TCRdb retains in-frame clones only, with some absent. The profile shows under 150,000 clones, roughly 90% of them singletons. On this clone: Antigen unknown.

Trimming shortened V by 4 bases and J by 7 bases, and 17 bases separated the two germline ends. Germline V gene data show CDR1 as MNHEY and CDR2 as SVGAGI. CDR3 length: 16 residues. The input for sequencing was peripheral blood, taken 28 days after the second AZD1222 dose. The chain is built from TRBV6-5 and TRBJ1-6; D unresolved. The clonotype comes from an adult who received the AZD1222 COVID-19 vaccine. DNA of the CDR3: TGTGCCAGCAGTTTTGGACGACGGCGTAGGAATTCACCCCTCCACTTT. Amino acid sequence: CASSFGRRRRNSPLHF.